The 21 T cell receptor beta chains in this list originate from one sample, sequenced in a study of T cell changes during pregnancy in multiple sclerosis (dated by TCRdb to about 2019). Libraries were built with the immunoSEQ multiplex PCR assay. The table comes from immuneACCESS by way of TCRdb, which keeps in-frame sequences with V and J called. Part of the clones is missing from these tables; in studies checked, under half for an unresolved V gene and the rest for unknown reasons. In this sample the table shows under 45,000 clones, nearly 90% of which occur a single time. The ten largest make up 4.1% of the sample. Sequencing used CD8+ T cells from peripheral blood mononuclear cells, obtained in the first trimester of pregnancy. These receptors were obtained from a female donor with multiple sclerosis, enrolled in a pregnancy study.

The chain joins TRBV16 to TRBJ1-1, with 8 bases aligning to TRBD1. CDR3 size: 15 residues. The germline V gene encodes CDR1 KGHSY and CDR2 FQNENV. The V segment lost 0 bases and the J segment 8 bases; nucleotides outside the gene matches: 8. The CDR3 here is CASSQSITGGTEAFF. CDR3 sequence (DNA): TGTGCCAGCAGCCAATCGATTACAGGGGGGACAGAAGCTTTCTTT.

This chain connects TRBV9 to TRBJ1-1; D unclear. V was clipped by 0 bases and J by 0 bases, with 9 bases between them. Germline values: CDR1 SGDLS, CDR2 YYNGEE. The CDR3 totals 15 residues. The CDR3 loop is CASSVATSMNTEAFF. The CDR3, as DNA: TGTGCCAGCAGCGTAGCTACCTCGATGAACACTGAAGCTTTCTTT. The complete variable domain, with remaining parts taken from reference TRBV9 and TRBJ1-1, reads DSGVTQTPKHLITATGQRVTLRCSPRSGDLSVYWYQQSLDQGLQFLIQYYNGEERAKGNILERFSAQQFPDLHSELNLSSLELGDSALYFCASSVATSMNTEAFFGQGTRLTVV.

The genes are TRBV7-6 and TRBJ2-7; D is perhaps TRBD2 (7 bases). Germline V gene lookup returns CDR1 SGHVS and CDR2 FNYEAQ. V dropped 3 bases and J dropped 4 bases, with 10 bases sitting between them. This CDR3 contains 13 residues. The CDR3 DNA is TGTGCCAGCAGCTTGGGGGGGCTTTACGAGCAGTACTTC. As protein: CASSLGGLYEQYF.

The chain joins TRBV5-1 to TRBJ2-1, with 8 bases that match TRBD2. V shed 4 bases and J 6 bases; nucleotides not matched to a gene: 12. In germline, CDR1 is SGHRS, CDR2 YFSETQ. This CDR3 has 16 residues. CDR3 loop: CASSALRGANSNEQFF. As DNA, the CDR3 is TGCGCCAGCAGCGCTCTGCGGGGGGCGAACTCCAATGAGCAGTTCTTC.

The chain couples TRBV7-2 to TRBJ1-5, with 8 bases identical to TRBD1. Germline V gene sequence: CDR1 SGHTA, CDR2 FQGNSA. The CDR3 has 14 residues. The ends lost 5 bases at V and 9 bases at J; junction bases unmatched: 9. The CDR3 bases are TGTGCCAGCAGCCTCGGACAGGGAACGCGGCCCCAGCATTTT. Protein: CASSLGQGTRPQHF.

The J gene is TRBJ1-2, the V gene TRBV7-3; 8 positions match TRBD1. Losses at the gene ends were 4 bases for V and 3 bases for J; bases not matched to a gene: 4. The germline CDR1 and CDR2 sequences are SGHTA and FQGTGA. The CDR3 spans 14 residues. The CDR3 coding sequence is TGTGCCAGCAGCTCGACGGGACAGGACTATGGCTACACCTTC. It yields the protein CASSSTGQDYGYTF.

This clone was detected once. CDR3 region: CASSRETGLVHEQYF. The CDR3 nucleotides are TGTGCCAGCAGCCGCGAAACGGGACTAGTACACGAGCAGTACTTC. V and J are TRBV9 and TRBJ2-7; 8 bases align to TRBD2. Trimming removed 4 bases from V and 5 bases from J; junction bases left unmatched: 11. The germline V gene encodes CDR1 SGDLS and CDR2 YYNGEE. CDR3 size: 15 residues.

This chain uses TRBV12-5 with TRBJ1-2; tentatively, D is TRBD1 (5 bases). Germline V gene data show CDR1 as LGHNT and CDR2 as FRNRAP. V lost 3 bases and J 3 bases, leaving 8 bases between the germline ends. The CDR3 is 13 amino acids. CDR3 DNA: TGTGCTAGTGGTTTCAGGGAGGACTATGGCTACACCTTC. This codes for CASGFREDYGYTF. The variable domain in full, completed from reference TRBV12-5 and TRBJ1-2, reads DARVTQTPRHKVTEMGQEVTMRCQPILGHNTVFWYRQTMMQGLELLAYFRNRAPLDDSGMPKDRFSAEMPDATLATLKIQPSEPRDSAVYFCASGFREDYGYTFGSGTRLTVV.

V and J are TRBV25-1 and TRBJ2-1; unclear D gene. V lost 3 bases and J lost 3, with 6 bases in between. The CDR3 is 13 residues long. CDR1 MGHDK and CDR2 SYGVNS come from the germline V gene. The DNA for the CDR3 is TGTGCCAGCAGTGAGGGCATCTACAATGAGCAGTTCTTC. Protein: CASSEGIYNEQFF.

This chain uses TRBV7-3 with TRBJ1-1; D is ambiguous. This CDR3 has 14 residues. Trimming took off 4 bases at V and 6 bases at J, with 15 bases between the two ends. CDR1 is SGHTA and CDR2 is FQGTGA in the germline V gene. The CDR3 reads CASSSTEGLAEAFF. CDR3 nucleotides: TGTGCCAGCAGCTCCACGGAGGGTCTCGCTGAAGCTTTCTTT.

V and J are TRBV27 and TRBJ2-1; a weak D match, TRBD2 (5 bases). This CDR3 spans 14 amino acids. The V gene lost 5 bases and the J gene lost 8 bases, with 16 bases spanning the gap. Germline V gene sequence: CDR1 MNHEY, CDR2 SMNVEV (reference sequence). The CDR3 region is CASSPGMDGDEQFF. The CDR3 region has the DNA TGTGCCAGCAGTCCGGGTATGGACGGGGATGAGCAGTTCTTC.

J is TRBJ1-1 and V is TRBV6-1; D may be TRBD1 (6 bases). V lost 4 bases and J lost 4, with 13 bases in between. The CDR3 is made up of 14 amino acids. Per germline, CDR1 MNHNS and CDR2 SASEGT. CDR3 DNA: TGTGCCAGCAGTGGGGCAGGGGAGGGCACTGAAGCTTTCTTT. Protein: CASSGAGEGTEAFF.

The chain has TRBV7-9 and TRBJ2-6; a weak D match, TRBD1 (6 bases). Trimming pared 2 bases from V and 4 bases from J, leaving 9 bases between. Germline lookup yields CDR1 SEHNR and CDR2 FQNEAQ (reference sequence). The CDR3 is 15 amino acids. CDR3 in DNA: TGTGCCAGCAGCTTAAAGGGGGTCGGGGCCAACGTCCTGACTTTC. Protein product: CASSLKGVGANVLTF.

The gene calls are TRBV27 and TRBJ2-1, with D perhaps matching TRBD1 (6 bases). CDR3 length: 13 residues. Deletions cut 2 bases from V and 5 bases from J, with 7 bases between. Germline V CDR1 and CDR2: MNHEY, SMNVEV (reference sequence). Here the CDR3 DNA reads TGTGCCAGCAGTTTAACAGGGAACAATGAGCAGTTCTTC. This translates into CASSLTGNNEQFF.

This chain uses TRBV5-6 with TRBJ1-2; 8 bases match TRBD1. The CDR3 totals 16 residues. From germline, CDR1 is SGHDT and CDR2 YYEEEE. The V segment lost 0 bases and the J segment 6 bases; nucleotides outside the gene matches: 10. In DNA form, the CDR3 reads TGTGCCAGCAGCTTGGAACTCACAGGGGGAGGCGATGGCTACACCTTC. Translation gives CASSLELTGGGDGYTF.

There are a few counts of this clone. V and J are TRBV2 and TRBJ2-7, with D possibly TRBD1 on 6 matching bases. This CDR3 has 13 residues. Per the germline V gene, CDR1 is SNHLY and CDR2 is FYNNEI. V was cut by 6 bases and J by 5 bases, with 14 bases left in between. CDR3 protein: CASSPTGSNEQYF. The CDR3 DNA reads TGTGCCAGCAGCCCGACAGGTTCGAACGAGCAGTACTTC. The variable domain in full, completed from reference TRBV2 and TRBJ2-7, reads EPEVTQTPSHQVTQMGQEVILRCVPISNHLYFYWYRQILGQKVEFLVSFYNNEISEKSEIFDDQFSVERPDGSNFTLKIRSTKLEDSAMYFCASSPTGSNEQYFGPGTRLTVT.

This clone has a single count. The CDR3 DNA reads as TGTGCCAGCAGCCCCCGAGCGGCAGATACGCAGTATTTT. Translated, it gives CASSPRAADTQYF. This chain connects TRBV7-3 to TRBJ2-3, with a possible D match to TRBD2 (5 bases). Between the trimmed V and J ends, which lost 5 bases and 4 bases, there was a span of 10 bases. Germline V gives CDR1 SGHTA, CDR2 FQGTGA. This CDR3 spans 13 amino acids.

The genes are TRBV15 and TRBJ1-4, with D maybe TRBD1 (6 bases). The V and J ends lost 3 bases and 5 bases respectively, with 13 bases between them. Germline V gene data show CDR1 as LNHNV and CDR2 as YYDKDF (reference sequence). CDR3 length: 15 amino acids. The CDR3 DNA follows: TGTGCCACCAGCAGCCCGATCCAGGGGAATGAAAAACTGTTTTTT. Protein: CATSSPIQGNEKLFF.

This clone was seen a few times. The chain combines TRBV27 with TRBJ1-2; D is undetermined. CDR3 length equals 12 residues. The germline V gene has CDR1 MNHEY and CDR2 SMNVEV (reference sequence). The V end was cut by 10 bases, the J end by 2 bases, with 11 bases between. CDR3: CATLGVNYGYTF. As DNA, the CDR3 is TGTGCCACCCTCGGGGTGAACTATGGCTACACCTTC.

The chain links TRBV7-3 to TRBJ1-6, with a tentative D call TRBD1 (5 bases). The CDR3 is 16 amino acids. Deletions cut 0 bases from V and 6 bases from J, with 12 bases between. Germline CDR1 is SGHTA and CDR2 is FQGTGA. The CDR3 sequence: CASSLTKQGGNSPLHF. DNA of the CDR3: TGTGCCAGCAGCTTAACGAAGCAGGGTGGTAATTCACCCCTCCACTTT.

This clone was recorded a few times. This chain uses TRBV6-6 with TRBJ2-7, with TRBD1 identical over 10 bases. The CDR3 is made up of 13 amino acids. From germline, CDR1 is MNHNY and CDR2 SVGAGI (reference sequence). Unmatched junction bases numbered 1, after V lost 5 bases and J lost 3 bases. The CDR3 here is CASSRDRGYEQYF. The CDR3, as DNA: TGTGCCAGCAGTCGGGACAGGGGCTACGAGCAGTACTTC.